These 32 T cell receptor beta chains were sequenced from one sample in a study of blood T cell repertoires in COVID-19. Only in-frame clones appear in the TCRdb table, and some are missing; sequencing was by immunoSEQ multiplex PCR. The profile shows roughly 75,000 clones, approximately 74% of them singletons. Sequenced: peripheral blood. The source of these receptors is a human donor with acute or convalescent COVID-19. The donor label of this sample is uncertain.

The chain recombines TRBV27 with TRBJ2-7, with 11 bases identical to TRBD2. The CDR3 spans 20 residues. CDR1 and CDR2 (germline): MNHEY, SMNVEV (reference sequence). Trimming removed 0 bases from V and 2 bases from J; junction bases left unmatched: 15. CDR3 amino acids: CASSLSIRRSSGGPPYEQYV. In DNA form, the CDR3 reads TGTGCCAGCAGTTTATCGATAAGGCGGTCTAGCGGGGGGCCACCCTACGAGCAGTACGTC.

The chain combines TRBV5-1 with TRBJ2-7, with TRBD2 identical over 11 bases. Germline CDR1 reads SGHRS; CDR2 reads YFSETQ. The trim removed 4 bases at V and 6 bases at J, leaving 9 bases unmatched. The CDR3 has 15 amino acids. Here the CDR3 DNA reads TGCGCCAGCAGCATACCGGGACTAGCGGAGACCGAGCAGTACTTC. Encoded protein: CASSIPGLAETEQYF.

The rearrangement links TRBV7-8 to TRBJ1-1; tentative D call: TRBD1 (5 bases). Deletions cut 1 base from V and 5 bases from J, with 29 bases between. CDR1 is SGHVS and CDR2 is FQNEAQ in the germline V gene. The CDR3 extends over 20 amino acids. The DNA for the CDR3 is TGTGCCAGCAGCTTAGAGGGGAGGGCGTTTACCCTAATCGATCCGACTGAAGCTTTCTTT. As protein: CASSLEGRAFTLIDPTEAFF.

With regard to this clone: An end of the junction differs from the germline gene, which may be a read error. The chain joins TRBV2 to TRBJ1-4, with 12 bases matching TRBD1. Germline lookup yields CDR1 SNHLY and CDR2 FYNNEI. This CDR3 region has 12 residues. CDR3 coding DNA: TGTGCCAGCAGTTACGCACCGGGACAGGGGGCCTTT. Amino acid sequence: CASSYAPGQGAF.

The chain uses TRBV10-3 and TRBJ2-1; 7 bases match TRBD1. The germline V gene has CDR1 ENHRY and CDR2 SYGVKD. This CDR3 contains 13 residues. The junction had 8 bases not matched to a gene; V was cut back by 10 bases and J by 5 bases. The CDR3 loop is CATRQGLNNEQFF. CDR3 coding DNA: TGTGCCACCAGACAGGGTCTTAACAATGAGCAGTTCTTC.

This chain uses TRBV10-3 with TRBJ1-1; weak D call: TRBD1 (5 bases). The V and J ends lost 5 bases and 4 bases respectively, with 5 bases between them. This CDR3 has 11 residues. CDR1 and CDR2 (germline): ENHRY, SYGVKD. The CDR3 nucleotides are TGTGCCATCAGTAGGGGCACTGAAGCTTTCTTT. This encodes CAISRGTEAFF.

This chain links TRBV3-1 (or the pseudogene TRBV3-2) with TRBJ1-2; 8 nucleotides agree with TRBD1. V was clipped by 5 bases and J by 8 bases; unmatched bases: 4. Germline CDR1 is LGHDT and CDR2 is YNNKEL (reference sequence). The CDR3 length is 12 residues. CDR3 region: CASSATGEGYTF. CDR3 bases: TGTGCCAGCAGCGCGACAGGGGAAGGCTACACCTTC.

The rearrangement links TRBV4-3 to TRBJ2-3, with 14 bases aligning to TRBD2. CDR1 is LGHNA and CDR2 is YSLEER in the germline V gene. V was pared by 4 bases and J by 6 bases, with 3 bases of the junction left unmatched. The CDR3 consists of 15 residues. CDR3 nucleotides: TGCGCCAGCAGCCGGGGACTAGCGGGAGATGATACGCAGTATTTT. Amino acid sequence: CASSRGLAGDDTQYF.

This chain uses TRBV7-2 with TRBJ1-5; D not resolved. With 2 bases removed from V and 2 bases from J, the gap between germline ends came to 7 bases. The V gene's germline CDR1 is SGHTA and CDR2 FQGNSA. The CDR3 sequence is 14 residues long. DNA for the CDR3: TGTGCCAGCAGCTTAACCGGTGGCAATCAGCCCCAGCATTTT. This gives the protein CASSLTGGNQPQHF.

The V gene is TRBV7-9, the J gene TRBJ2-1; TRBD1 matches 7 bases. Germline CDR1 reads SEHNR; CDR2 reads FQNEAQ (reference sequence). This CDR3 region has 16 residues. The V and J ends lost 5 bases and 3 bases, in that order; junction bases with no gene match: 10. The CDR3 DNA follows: TGTGCCAGCAGCGTTTCACAGGGGACGCACTACAATGAGCAGTTCTTC. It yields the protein CASSVSQGTHYNEQFF. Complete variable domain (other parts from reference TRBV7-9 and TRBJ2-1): DTGVSQNPRHKITKRGQNVTFRCDPISEHNRLYWYRQTLGQGPEFLTYFQNEAQLEKSRLLSDRFSAERPKGSFSTLEIQRTEQGDSAMYLCASSVSQGTHYNEQFFGPGTRLTVL.

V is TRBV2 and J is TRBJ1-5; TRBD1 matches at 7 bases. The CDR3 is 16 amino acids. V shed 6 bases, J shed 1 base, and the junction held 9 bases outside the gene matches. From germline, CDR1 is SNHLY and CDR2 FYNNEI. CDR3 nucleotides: TGTGCCAGCAGCGACAACAGGGGAGCGAGCAATCAGCCCCAGCATTTT. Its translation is CASSDNRGASNQPQHF.

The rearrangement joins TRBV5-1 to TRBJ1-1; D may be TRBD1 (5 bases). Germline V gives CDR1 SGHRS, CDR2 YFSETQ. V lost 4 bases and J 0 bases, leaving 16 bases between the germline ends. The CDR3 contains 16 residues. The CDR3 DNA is TGCGCCAGCAGCCCCCATGCGGGGCCCATGAACACTGAAGCTTTCTTT. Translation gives CASSPHAGPMNTEAFF.

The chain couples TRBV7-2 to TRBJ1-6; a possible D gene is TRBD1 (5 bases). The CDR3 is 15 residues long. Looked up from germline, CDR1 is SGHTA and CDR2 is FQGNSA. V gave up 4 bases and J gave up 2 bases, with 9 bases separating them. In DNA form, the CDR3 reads TGTGCCAGCAGCTCGGGACTCACCTATAATTCACCCCTCCACTTT. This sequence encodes CASSSGLTYNSPLHF.

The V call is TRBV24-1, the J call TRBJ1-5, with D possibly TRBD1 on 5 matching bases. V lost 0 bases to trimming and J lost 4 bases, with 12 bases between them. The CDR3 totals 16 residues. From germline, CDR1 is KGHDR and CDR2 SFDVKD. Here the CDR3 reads CATSDLGAADNQPQHF. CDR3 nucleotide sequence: TGTGCCACCAGTGATTTGGGGGCAGCAGATAATCAGCCCCAGCATTTT.

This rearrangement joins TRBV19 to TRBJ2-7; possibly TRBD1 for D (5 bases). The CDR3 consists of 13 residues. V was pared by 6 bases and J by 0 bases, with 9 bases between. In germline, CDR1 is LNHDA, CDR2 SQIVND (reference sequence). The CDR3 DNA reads TGTGCCAGTAGGAACCAGGGCTCCTACGAGCAGTACGTC. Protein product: CASRNQGSYEQYV.

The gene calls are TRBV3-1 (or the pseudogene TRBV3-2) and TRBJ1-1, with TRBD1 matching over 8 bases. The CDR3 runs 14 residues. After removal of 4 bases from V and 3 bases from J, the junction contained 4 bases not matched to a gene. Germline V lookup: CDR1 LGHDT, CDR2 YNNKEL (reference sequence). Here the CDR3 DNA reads TGTGCCAGCAGCCGCAGGGGGCCCGACACTGAAGCTTTCTTT. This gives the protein CASSRRGPDTEAFF.

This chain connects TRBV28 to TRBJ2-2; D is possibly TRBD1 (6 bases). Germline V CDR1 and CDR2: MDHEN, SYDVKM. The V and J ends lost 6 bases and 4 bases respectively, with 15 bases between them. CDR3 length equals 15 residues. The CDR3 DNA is TGTGCCAGCAGGAAGGCCAGGACAGTCACCGGGGAGCTGTTTTTT. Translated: CASRKARTVTGELFF.

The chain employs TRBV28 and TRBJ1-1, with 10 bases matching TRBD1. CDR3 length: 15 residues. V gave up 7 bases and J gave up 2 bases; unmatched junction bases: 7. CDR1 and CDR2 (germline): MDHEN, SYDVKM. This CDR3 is CASTTGGSTNTEAFF. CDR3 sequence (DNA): TGTGCCAGCACGACAGGGGGCTCAACCAACACTGAAGCTTTCTTT.

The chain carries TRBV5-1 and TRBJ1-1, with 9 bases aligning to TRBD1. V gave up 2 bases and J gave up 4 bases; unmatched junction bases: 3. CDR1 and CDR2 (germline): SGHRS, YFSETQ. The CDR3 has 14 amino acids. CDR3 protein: CASSLQGAATEAFF. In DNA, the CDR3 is TGCGCCAGCAGCTTACAGGGGGCTGCCACTGAAGCTTTCTTT. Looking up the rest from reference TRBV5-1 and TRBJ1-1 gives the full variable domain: KAGVTQTPRYLIKTRGQQVTLSCSPISGHRSVSWYQQTPGQGLQFLFEYFSETQRNKGNFPGRFSGRQFSNSRSEMNVSTLELGDSALYLCASSLQGAATEAFFGQGTRLTVV.

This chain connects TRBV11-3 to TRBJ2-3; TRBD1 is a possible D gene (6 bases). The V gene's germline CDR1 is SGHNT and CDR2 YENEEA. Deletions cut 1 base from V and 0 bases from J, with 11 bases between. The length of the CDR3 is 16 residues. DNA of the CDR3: TGTGCCAGCAGCTTAGCCAGGGGCGCGAGCACAGATACGCAGTATTTT. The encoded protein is CASSLARGASTDTQYF.

The CDR3 nucleotides read TGTGCCAGCAGCCGGGGGATTGGGACACCCCAGCATTTT. Protein: CASSRGIGTPQHF. The chain has TRBV7-8 and TRBJ1-5; possibly TRBD1 for D (6 bases). The CDR3 is 13 residues long. Per germline, CDR1 SGHVS and CDR2 FQNEAQ. Trimming took off 5 bases at V and 10 bases at J, with 15 bases between the two ends. Supplemented by reference TRBV7-8 and TRBJ1-5, the full variable domain reads GAGVSQSPRYKVAKRGQDVALRCDPISGHVSLFWYQQALGQGPEFLTYFQNEAQLDKSGLPSDRFFAERPEGSVSTLKIQRTQQEDSAVYLCASSRGIGTPQHFGDGTRLSIL.

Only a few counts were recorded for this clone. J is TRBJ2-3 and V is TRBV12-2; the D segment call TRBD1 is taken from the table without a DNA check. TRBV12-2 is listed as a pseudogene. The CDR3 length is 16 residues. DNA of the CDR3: TGTGCAAGTCGCTTAGCGGGACAGGTCCCCACAGATACGCAGTATTTT. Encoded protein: CASRLAGQVPTDTQYF.

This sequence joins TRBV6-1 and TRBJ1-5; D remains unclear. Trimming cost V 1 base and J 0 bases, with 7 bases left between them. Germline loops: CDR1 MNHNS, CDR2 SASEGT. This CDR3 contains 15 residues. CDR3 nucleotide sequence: TGTGCCAGCAGTGAAGGCCAGTATAGCAATCAGCCCCAGCATTTT. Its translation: CASSEGQYSNQPQHF.

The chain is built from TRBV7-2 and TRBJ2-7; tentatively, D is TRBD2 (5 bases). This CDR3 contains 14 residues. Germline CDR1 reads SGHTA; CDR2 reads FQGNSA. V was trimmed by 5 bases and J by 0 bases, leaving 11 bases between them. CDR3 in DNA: TGTGCCAGCAGCGTTGCGCGGGTCTCCTACGAGCAGTACTTC. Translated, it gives CASSVARVSYEQYF.

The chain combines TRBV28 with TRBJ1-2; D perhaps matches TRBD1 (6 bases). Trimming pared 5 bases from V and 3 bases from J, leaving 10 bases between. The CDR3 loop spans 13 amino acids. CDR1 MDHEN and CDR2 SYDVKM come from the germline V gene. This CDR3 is CASSPQGDYGYTF. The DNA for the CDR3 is TGTGCCAGCAGTCCACAGGGCGACTATGGCTACACCTTC.

The CDR3 loop is CASSRGGQGAYEQYV. CDR3 sequence (DNA): TGTGCCAGCAGTCGAGGGGGACAGGGCGCCTACGAGCAGTACGTC. The chain recombines TRBV6-6 with TRBJ2-7, with 9 bases fitting TRBD1. The germline V gene encodes CDR1 MNHNY and CDR2 SVGAGI (reference sequence). The trim removed 5 bases at V and 2 bases at J, leaving 7 bases unmatched. This CDR3 comprises 15 residues.

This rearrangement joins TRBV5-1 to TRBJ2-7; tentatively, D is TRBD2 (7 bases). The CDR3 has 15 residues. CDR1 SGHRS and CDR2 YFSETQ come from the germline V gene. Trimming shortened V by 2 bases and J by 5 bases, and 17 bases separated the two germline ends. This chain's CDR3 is CASSLGGEPSHEQYV. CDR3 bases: TGCGCCAGCAGCTTAGGGGGGGAGCCAAGCCACGAGCAGTACGTC.

The CDR3 is CASSAAGGRKTQYF. In nucleotides, the CDR3 is TGTGCCAGCAGCGCGGCGGGAGGGCGGAAGACCCAGTACTTC. The rearrangement uses TRBV28 and TRBJ2-5; 9 nucleotides agree with TRBD2. Germline V CDR1 and CDR2: MDHEN, SYDVKM. The CDR3 is 14 amino acids. V shed 6 bases, J shed 6 bases, and the junction held 8 bases outside the gene matches.

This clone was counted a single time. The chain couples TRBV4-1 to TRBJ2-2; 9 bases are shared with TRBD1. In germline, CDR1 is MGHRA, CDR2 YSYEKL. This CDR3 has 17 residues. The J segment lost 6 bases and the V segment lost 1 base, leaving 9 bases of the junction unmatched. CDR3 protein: CASSQVTPQGASGELFF. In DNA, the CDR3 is TGCGCCAGCAGCCAAGTTACCCCACAGGGGGCTTCCGGGGAGCTGTTTTTT.

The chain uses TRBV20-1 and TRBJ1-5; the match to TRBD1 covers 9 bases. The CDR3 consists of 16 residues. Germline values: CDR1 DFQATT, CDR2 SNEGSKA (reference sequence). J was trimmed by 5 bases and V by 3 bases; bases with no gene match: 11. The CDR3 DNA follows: TGCAGTGCTAGTTTCAGGGGGACAGGGTTTGATCAGCCCCAGCATTTT. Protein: CSASFRGTGFDQPQHF.

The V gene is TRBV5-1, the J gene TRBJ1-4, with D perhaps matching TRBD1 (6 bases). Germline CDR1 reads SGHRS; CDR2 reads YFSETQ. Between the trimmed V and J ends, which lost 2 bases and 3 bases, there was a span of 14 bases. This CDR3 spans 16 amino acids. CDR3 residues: CASSLQGSRSNEKLFF. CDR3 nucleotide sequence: TGCGCCAGCAGCTTACAGGGTTCGCGATCTAATGAAAAACTGTTTTTT.

CDR3: CASSPSSGGNQPQHF. The CDR3 nucleotides read TGTGCCAGCAGTCCGTCCTCAGGGGGGAATCAGCCCCAGCATTTT. The chain recombines TRBV6-5 with TRBJ1-5; 7 nucleotides align to TRBD1. The V gene's germline CDR1 is MNHEY and CDR2 SVGAGI. The junction had 8 bases not matched to a gene; V was cut back by 5 bases and J by 4 bases. The CDR3 sequence is 15 residues long.